Listed here are 14 T cell receptor beta chains from one sample, sequenced in a study of regulatory T cells in long-lasting Graves disease. With iRepertoire HTBI primers and Arm-PCR of CDR3 regions, TCR beta libraries were built. A single record per CDR3 protein comes from TCRdb applying MiXCR to the multiplex PCR reads. Among about 540,000 distinct CDR3 sequences listed, approximately 13% were seen once. Time point meaning: newly diagnosed GD, antithyroid drugs for less than 3 months. PBMC RNA was the source of the TCR library. The sample was also linked to a second study, of T cells in Graves' hyperthyroidism and ophthalmopathy.

The material was peripheral blood mononuclear cells (PBMCs), obtained at new diagnosis, from a patient treated with antithyroid drugs. These receptors all stem from a man in his thirties or forties with Graves disease.

The chain has TRBV27 and TRBJ1-5; D might be TRBD1 (6 bases). The CDR3 runs 14 residues. From germline, CDR1 is MNHEY and CDR2 SMNVEV (reference sequence). V dropped 6 bases and J dropped 7 bases, with 16 bases sitting between them. CDR3 protein: CASRTGGARQPQHF. CDR3 DNA: TGTGCCAGCAGAACGGGGGGGGCCAGGCAGCCCCAGCATTTT.

This clonotype was seen ten or more times. J is TRBJ2-7 and V is TRBV28; D could derive from TRBD1 or TRBD2 (5 bases each). Deletions cut 8 bases from V and 4 bases from J, with 12 bases between. This CDR3 has 12 amino acids. From germline, CDR1 is MDHEN and CDR2 SYDVKM. The DNA of the CDR3 is TGTGCCAGCGGGACCGGGGTGTACGAGCAGTACTTC. As protein: CASGTGVYEQYF.

This clonotype has ten or more counts. The chain is built from TRBV5-1 and TRBJ2-1, with 7 bases that match TRBD1. Germline V CDR1 and CDR2: SGHRS, YFSETQ. Germline trimming cut 0 bases from V and 4 bases from J; bases unmatched to any gene: 4. The CDR3 has 15 residues. CDR3 protein: CASSLEGTVYNEQFF. The CDR3 DNA reads as TGCGCCAGCAGCTTGGAGGGGACAGTATACAATGAGCAGTTCTTC.

This clonotype was counted many times. The J gene is TRBJ2-7, the V gene TRBV2; 11 positions match TRBD2. Germline V lookup: CDR1 SNHLY, CDR2 FYNNEI. J was trimmed by 4 bases and V by 5 bases; bases with no gene match: 4. The CDR3 consists of 14 residues. DNA for the CDR3: TGTGCCAGCAGTCAAGGGACTAGCGGATACGAGCAGTACTTC. It codes for CASSQGTSGYEQYF.

The rearrangement links TRBV5-1 to TRBJ2-6; D is perhaps TRBD1 (5 bases). The V end was cut by 0 bases, the J end by 0 bases, with 10 bases between. Germline CDR1 SGHRS, CDR2 YFSETQ. There are 17 residues in the CDR3. The CDR3 bases are TGCGCCAGCAGCTTGGCACAGGTTTTCTCTGGGGCCAACGTCCTGACTTTC. Translated: CASSLAQVFSGANVLTF.

This rearrangement joins TRBV5-1 to TRBJ1-2; no clear D gene. Germline CDR1 reads SGHRS; CDR2 reads YFSETQ. V shed 2 bases and J shed 4 bases, with 12 bases lying between them. This CDR3 spans 14 amino acids. The CDR3 DNA reads TGCGCCAGCAGCTTAATTAGTGGGCCCTATGGCTACACCTTC. Translating it yields CASSLISGPYGYTF. Full variable domain (outside the CDR3, taken from reference TRBV5-1 and TRBJ1-2): KAGVTQTPRYLIKTRGQQVTLSCSPISGHRSVSWYQQTPGQGLQFLFEYFSETQRNKGNFPGRFSGRQFSNSRSEMNVSTLELGDSALYLCASSLISGPYGYTFGSGTRLTVV.

The chain carries TRBV12-3 or TRBV12-4 and TRBJ1-2; D unclear. V lost 6 bases and J 7 bases, leaving 15 bases between the germline ends. CDR3 size: 13 residues. The CDR3 region is CASSTGLISGYTF. The CDR3 DNA reads as TGTGCCAGCAGCACTGGACTAATCTCTGGCTACACCTTC.

The genes are TRBV20-1 and TRBJ2-7, with TRBD1 as a possible D gene (6 bases). The CDR3 length is 13 residues. Germline V gives CDR1 DFQATT, CDR2 SNEGSKA (reference sequence). The ends were cut back, 6 bases at V and 4 bases at J, with 16 bases in the middle. CDR3 sequence (DNA): TGCAGTGCCATCCGGGCCCAGGGGTACGAGCAGTACTTC. Its protein is CSAIRAQGYEQYF.

Many counts were recorded for this clonotype. The genes are TRBV11-1 and TRBJ2-2; 10 positions match TRBD1. The V and J ends lost 4 bases and 5 bases, in that order; junction bases with no gene match: 4. The CDR3 covers 15 residues. The germline V gene encodes CDR1 SGHAT and CDR2 FQDESV (reference sequence). CDR3 loop: CASSSGQGETGELFF. DNA of the CDR3: TGTGCCAGCAGCTCCGGACAGGGGGAAACCGGGGAGCTGTTTTTT.

The chain uses TRBV19 and TRBJ2-1, with D maybe TRBD2 (6 bases). The CDR3 runs 15 residues. Germline V lookup: CDR1 LNHDA, CDR2 SQIVND (reference sequence). Deletions cut 1 base from V and 4 bases from J, with 11 bases between. CDR3 DNA sequence: TGTGCCAGTAGTATAGCGGGAGAGGGTTACAATGAGCAGTTCTTC. This translates into CASSIAGEGYNEQFF.

The table lists this clonotype with many counts. This chain joins TRBV29-1 and TRBJ2-1; D is ambiguous. The germline gives CDR1 SQVTM, CDR2 ANQGSEA. CDR3 length equals 13 residues. V was pared by 7 bases and J by 0 bases, with 10 bases between. The CDR3 reads CSGLVSSYNEQFF. CDR3 DNA sequence: TGCAGCGGCCTCGTAAGCTCCTACAATGAGCAGTTCTTC.

This clonotype appeared many times. V is TRBV5-1 and J is TRBJ2-7, with 7 bases that match TRBD1. Germline V gene data show CDR1 as SGHRS and CDR2 as YFSETQ. This CDR3 has 16 residues. V dropped 0 bases and J dropped 2; count of bases not matched to a gene: 8. CDR3 nucleotides: TGCGCCAGCAGCTTGGCCTCGACGGGACAGCCCTACGAGCAGTACTTC. Translated: CASSLASTGQPYEQYF.

Concerning this clonotype: Given a much more abundant clone one base away, this may be a read error. The V and J genes are TRBV5-4 and TRBJ1-5; unclear D gene. V was pared by 5 bases and J by 11 bases, with 17 bases between. The germline V gene encodes CDR1 SGHNT and CDR2 YYREEE (reference sequence). The CDR3 runs to 13 residues. The CDR3 sequence is CASSFWTFGAQHF. Here the CDR3 DNA reads TGTGCCAGCAGTTTCTGGACCTTCGGAGCCCAGCATTTT. Drawing the rest from reference TRBV5-4 and TRBJ1-5, the complete variable domain is ETGVTQSPTHLIKTRGQQVTLRCSSQSGHNTVSWYQQALGQGPQFIFQYYREEENGRGNFPPRFSGLQFPNYSSELNVNALELDDSALYLCASSFWTFGAQHFGDGTRLSIL.

This chain's CDR3 is CASSGTRRSTDTQYF. DNA for the CDR3: TGTGCCAGCAGCGGAACTAGACGTAGCACAGATACGCAGTATTTT. The rearrangement links TRBV9 to TRBJ2-3; D possibly corresponds to TRBD2 (5 bases). The CDR3 length is 15 residues. Between the trimmed V and J ends, which lost 3 bases and 0 bases, there was a span of 11 bases. Germline values: CDR1 SGDLS, CDR2 YYNGEE.